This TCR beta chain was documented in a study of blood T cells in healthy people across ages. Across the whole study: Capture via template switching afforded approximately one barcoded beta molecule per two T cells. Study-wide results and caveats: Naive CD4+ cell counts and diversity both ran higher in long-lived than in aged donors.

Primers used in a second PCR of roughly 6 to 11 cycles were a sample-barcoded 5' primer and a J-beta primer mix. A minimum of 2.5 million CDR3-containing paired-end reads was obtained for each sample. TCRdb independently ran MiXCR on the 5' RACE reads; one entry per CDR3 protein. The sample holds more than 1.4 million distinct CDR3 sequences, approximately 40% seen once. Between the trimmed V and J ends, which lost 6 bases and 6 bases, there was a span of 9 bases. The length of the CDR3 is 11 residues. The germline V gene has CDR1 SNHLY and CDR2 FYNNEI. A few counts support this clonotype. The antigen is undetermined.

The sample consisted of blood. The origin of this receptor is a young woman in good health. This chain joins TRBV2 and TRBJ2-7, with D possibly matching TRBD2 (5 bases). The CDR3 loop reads CASRFAGEQYF. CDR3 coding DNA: TGTGCCAGCAGATTTGCGGGCGAGCAGTACTTC.